A selection of T cell receptor beta chains follows, all from one sample in a study of T cells in localized non-small cell lung cancer. The table came from immunoSEQ multiplex PCR; TCRdb's copy has only in-frame clones and leaves some out. The sample yields tens of thousands of clones, approximately 82% seen once. The starting material was peripheral blood, obtained before any cancer treatment. The receptor source for this set is a female donor at least 60 years old with stage II squamous cell lung carcinoma. Each CDR3 is given with its conserved first and last residue. D genes are given only for firm matches. Rows may omit the clone size; those that give it use once, few, many or a size class.

>TRBJ1-6|15|NA|NA|TRBV4-1
TGCGCCAGCAGCTACCCGGGTCCGGGGAATTCACCCCTCCACTTT
CASSYPGPGNSPLHF
>TRBJ1-1|14|NA|NA|TRBV5-4
TGTGCCAGCAGCTTGGCTCTGATGAACACTGAAGCTTTCTTT
CASSLALMNTEAFF
>TRBJ2-1|13|NA|TRBD1|TRBV7-3
TGTGCCAGCAGCTTACCGGGACAGGGGGAGCAGTTCTTC
CASSLPGQGEQFF
>TRBJ2-7|16|NA|NA|TRBV21-1
TGTGCCAGCAGCAACCCGACAGGGCCACTTTCCTACGAGCAGTACTTC
CASSNPTGPLSYEQYF
>TRBJ1-1|12|NA|NA|TRBV6-6
TGTGCCAGCAACCTTAGGAGCACTGAAGCTTTCTTT
CASNLRSTEAFF
>TRBJ1-3|13|NA|NA|TRBV9
TGTGCCAGCTCGGGGGGAGCGGGAAACACCATATATTTT
CASSGGAGNTIYF
>TRBJ2-7|13|NA|NA|TRBV6-5
TGTGCCAGCAGTTATGAGTCTTCCCGCGAGCAGTACTTC
CASSYESSREQYF
>TRBJ1-1|14|NA|NA|TRBV7-9
TGTGCCAGCAGCTTAGTAAAGGCCAGTTGGGGAGCTTTCTTT
CASSLVKASWGAFF
>TRBJ1-1|11|NA|NA|TRBV30
TGTGCCTGGTCTTCCAGCCGAGGAGCTTTCTTT
CAWSSSRGAFF
>TRBJ1-5|15|NA|NA|TRBV15
TGTGCCACCAGCCGGGGGGGAGAGGGCAATCAGCCCCAGCATTTT
CATSRGGEGNQPQHF
>TRBJ1-1|16|NA|NA|TRBV10-3
TGTGCCATCAGTGAGGGGACATTTTTACCCAACACTGAAGCTTTCTTT
CAISEGTFLPNTEAFF
>TRBJ1-4|16|few|NA|TRBV6-1
TGTGCCAGCAGTGATACAGGTTGGGCGAGTGATGAAAAACTGTTTTTT
CASSDTGWASDEKLFF
>TRBJ1-5|15|once|NA|TRBV27
TGTGCCAGCAGTCCGGGGGGGGTGGGCAGTCAGCCCCAGCATTTT
CASSPGGVGSQPQHF
>TRBJ2-3|18|NA|NA|TRBV28
TGTGCCAGCAGTTTGGAGAACAGCTATTCAACTAGCACAGATACGCAGTATTTT
CASSLENSYSTSTDTQYF
>TRBJ1-2|15|NA|TRBD1|TRBV7-9
TGTGCCAGCAGCTCCTCCGGACAGGGTAACTATGGCTACACCTTC
CASSSSGQGNYGYTF
>TRBJ2-4|15|NA|NA|TRBV19
TGTGCCAGTAGTATGGTCAGAGTAGCCAAAAACATTCAGTACTTC
CASSMVRVAKNIQYF
>TRBJ2-1|15|NA|TRBD2|TRBV6-6
TGTGCCAGCATTACTACTAGCGGGGGTTACAATGAGCAGTTCTTC
CASITTSGGYNEQFF
>TRBJ2-7|16|NA|NA|TRBV27
TGTGCCAGCAGCTCCACTCCGGGACCGGGGTCCCACGAGCAGTACTTC
CASSSTPGPGSHEQYF
>TRBJ2-3|15|NA|NA|TRBV6-4
TGTGCCAGCAGTCCCTCGGGGGGCGGTACAGATACGCAGTATTTT
CASSPSGGGTDTQYF
>TRBJ2-7|15|NA|TRBD1|TRBV5-6
TGTGCCAGCAGCTTCTCGACAGGGGACATCTACGAGCAGTACTTC
CASSFSTGDIYEQYF
>TRBJ2-3|15|once|NA|TRBV6-1
TGTGCCACCCAGACTAGTCCCCTCCCCGGGTCGGCGCAGTATTTT
CATQTSPLPGSAQYF
>TRBJ1-1|13|NA|NA|TRBV2
TGTGCCAGCAGTGAAGGGGGCTTTACTGAAGCTTTCTTT
CASSEGGFTEAFF
>TRBJ2-1|15|NA|NA|TRBV7-3
TGTGCCAGCAGCTCAGAAGCGCTCTCCTACAATGAGCAGTTCTTC
CASSSEALSYNEQFF
>TRBJ1-2|13|NA|NA|TRBV18
TGTGCCAGCTCACCCCGGGACATAAATGGCTACACCTTC
CASSPRDINGYTF
>TRBJ1-2|14|NA|NA|TRBV13
TGTGCCAGCAGCTTAGTTAGGCAGCCCTATGGCTACACCTTC
CASSLVRQPYGYTF
>TRBJ1-1|14|NA|NA|TRBV10-2
TGCGCCAGCAGTGAGGGACCAGGGGACACTGAAGCTTTCTTT
CASSEGPGDTEAFF
>TRBJ2-5|14|NA|NA|TRBV5-1
TGCGCCAGCAGCTTGGTTGGCGGGCAAGAGACCCAGTACTTC
CASSLVGGQETQYF
>TRBJ2-6|16|NA|NA|TRBV7-6
TGTGCCAGCAGCAAAGGACTGAACTCTGGGGCCAACGTCCTGACTTTC
CASSKGLNSGANVLTF
>TRBJ1-5|14|NA|NA|TRBV7-9
TGTGCCAGCAGCTTGCCGGGGAGCAATCAGCCCCAGCATTTT
CASSLPGSNQPQHF
>TRBJ1-1|14|NA|NA|TRBV19
TGTGCCAGTAGTATAAATGCCAGGGACACTGAAGCTTTCTTT
CASSINARDTEAFF
>TRBJ1-1|13|once|TRBD1|TRBV19
TGTGCCAGTAGTAAACAGGGGAGGACTGAAGCTTTCTTT
CASSKQGRTEAFF
>TRBJ2-5|16|NA|TRBD2|TRBV2
TGTGCCAGCAGCCGCGGACTAGCGGCCCTCCAAGAGACCCAGTACTTC
CASSRGLAALQETQYF
>TRBJ2-3|13|NA|TRBD2|TRBV30
TGTGCCTGGACGGTAGCGGGGGCCAATACGCAGTATTTT
CAWTVAGANTQYF
>TRBJ1-3|14|few|NA|TRBV18
TGTGCCAGCTCACCAGCGGGGCCTGGAAACACCATATATTTT
CASSPAGPGNTIYF
>TRBJ2-3|17|NA|NA|TRBV11-2
TGTGCCAGCAGCTTAGTCGATGTCCCCACAAGCACAGATACGCAGTATTTT
CASSLVDVPTSTDTQYF
>TRBJ1-5|15|NA|TRBD1|TRBV5-5
TGTGCCAGCAGCCTGGCTTCGACAGGGAATCAGCCCCAGCATTTT
CASSLASTGNQPQHF
>TRBJ1-1|14|NA|NA|TRBV19
TGTGCCAGTGGGCAGGGAGGAGTGAACACTGAAGCTTTCTTT
CASGQGGVNTEAFF
>TRBJ2-1|14|NA|TRBD2|TRBV18
TGTGCCAGCTCACCAGGCGGGGGGCTCAATGAGCAGTTCTTC
CASSPGGGLNEQFF
>TRBJ1-4|14|NA|NA|TRBV25-1
TGTGCCAGCGGCAACGCAGGCGGAGATGAAAAACTGTTTTTT
CASGNAGGDEKLFF
>TRBJ2-1|13|NA|NA|TRBV6-6
TGTGCCAGCATTCAGAAGTCCTCCAATGAGCAGTTCTTC
CASIQKSSNEQFF
>TRBJ1-5|19|NA|TRBD1|TRBV7-7
TGTGCTAGCAGCTTACTAAATAGCGGGGACAGGGGGGGCAATCAGCCCCAGCATTTT
CASSLLNSGDRGGNQPQHF
>TRBJ1-1|14|medium-sized|NA|TRBV19
TGTGCCAGTAGTATCTGGGGATTAGACACTGAAGCTTTCTTT
CASSIWGLDTEAFF
>TRBJ1-6|17|NA|TRBD1|TRBV4-3
TGCGCCCGCAGCCAGGCTGGGGGGGGACAGTATAATTCACCCCTCCACTTT
CARSQAGGGQYNSPLHF
>TRBJ1-3|13|few|NA|TRBV7-8
TGTGCCAGCAGCTCGACGACCGGCAACACCATATATTTT
CASSSTTGNTIYF
>TRBJ1-5|14|NA|NA|TRBV6-6
TGTGCCAGCAGTCTGCGTGGGTCGAATCAGCCCCAGCATTTT
CASSLRGSNQPQHF